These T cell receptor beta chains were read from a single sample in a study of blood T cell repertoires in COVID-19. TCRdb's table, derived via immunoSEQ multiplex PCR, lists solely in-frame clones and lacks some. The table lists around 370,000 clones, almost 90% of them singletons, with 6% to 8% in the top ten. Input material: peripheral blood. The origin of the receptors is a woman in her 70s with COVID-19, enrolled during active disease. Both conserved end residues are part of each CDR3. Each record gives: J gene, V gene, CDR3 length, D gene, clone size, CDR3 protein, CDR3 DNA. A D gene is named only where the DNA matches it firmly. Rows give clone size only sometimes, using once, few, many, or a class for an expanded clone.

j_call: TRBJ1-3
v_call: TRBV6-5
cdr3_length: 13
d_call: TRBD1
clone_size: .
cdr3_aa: CASRTGKGNTIYF
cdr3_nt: TGTGCCAGCAGGACAGGGAAAGGAAACACCATATATTTT

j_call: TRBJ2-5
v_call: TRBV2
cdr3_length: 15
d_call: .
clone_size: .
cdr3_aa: CASAPFGREQETQYF
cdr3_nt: TGTGCCAGCGCCCCTTTTGGACGGGAACAAGAGACCCAGTACTTC

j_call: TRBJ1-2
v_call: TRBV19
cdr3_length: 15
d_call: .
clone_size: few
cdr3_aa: CASSIPRFPNYGYTF
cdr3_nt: TGTGCCAGTAGTATCCCCCGTTTTCCTAACTATGGCTACACCTTC

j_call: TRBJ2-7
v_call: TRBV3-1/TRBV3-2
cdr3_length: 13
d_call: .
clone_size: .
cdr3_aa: CASSPWQAYEQYF
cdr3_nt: TGTGCCAGCAGCCCCTGGCAGGCCTACGAGCAGTACTTC

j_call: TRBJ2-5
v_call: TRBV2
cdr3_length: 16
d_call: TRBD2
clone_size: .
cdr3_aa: CASSSAQRGGGETQYF
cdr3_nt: TGTGCCAGCAGTAGTGCCCAGCGGGGGGGCGGGGAGACCCAGTACTTC

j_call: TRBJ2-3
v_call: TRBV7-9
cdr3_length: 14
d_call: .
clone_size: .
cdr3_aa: CASRTGISTDTQYF
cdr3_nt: TGTGCCAGCAGAACGGGTATTTCCACAGATACGCAGTATTTT

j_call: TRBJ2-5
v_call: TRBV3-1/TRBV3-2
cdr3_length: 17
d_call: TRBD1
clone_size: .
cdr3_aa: CASSPLFGGQGRETQYF
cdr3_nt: TGTGCCAGCAGCCCCTTATTCGGCGGACAGGGGCGGGAGACCCAGTACTTC

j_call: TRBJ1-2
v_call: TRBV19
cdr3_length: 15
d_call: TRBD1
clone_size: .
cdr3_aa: CASSTPRQGNYGYTF
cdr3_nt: TGTGCCAGTAGTACCCCCCGACAGGGAAACTATGGCTACACCTTC

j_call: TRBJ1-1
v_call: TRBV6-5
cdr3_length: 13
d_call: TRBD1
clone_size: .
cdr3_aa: CAGSGQANTEAFF
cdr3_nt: TGTGCCGGATCGGGACAGGCGAACACTGAAGCTTTCTTT

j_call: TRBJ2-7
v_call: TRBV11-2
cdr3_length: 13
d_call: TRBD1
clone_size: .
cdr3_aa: CASSLTGTNEQYF
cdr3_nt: TGTGCCAGCAGCCTGACAGGGACCAACGAGCAGTACTTC

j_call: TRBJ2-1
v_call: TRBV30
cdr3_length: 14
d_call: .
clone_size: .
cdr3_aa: CAWTAGTSYNEQFF
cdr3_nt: TGTGCCTGGACGGCGGGGACTTCCTACAATGAGCAGTTCTTC

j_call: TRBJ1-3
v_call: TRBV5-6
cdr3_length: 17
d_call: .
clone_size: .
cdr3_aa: CASSGTWRTDSGNTIYF
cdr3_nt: TGTGCCAGCAGCGGGACTTGGAGAACCGACTCTGGAAACACCATATATTTT

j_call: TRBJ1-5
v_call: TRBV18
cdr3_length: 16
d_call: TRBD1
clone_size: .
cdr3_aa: CASSPPGWTGNQPQHF
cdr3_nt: TGTGCCAGCTCACCACCGGGATGGACAGGTAATCAGCCCCAGCATTTT

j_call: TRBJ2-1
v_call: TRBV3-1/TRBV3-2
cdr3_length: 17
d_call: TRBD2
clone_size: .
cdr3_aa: CASSQAASGGTYNEQFF
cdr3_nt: TGTGCCAGCAGCCAGGCGGCTAGCGGGGGAACCTACAATGAGCAGTTCTTC

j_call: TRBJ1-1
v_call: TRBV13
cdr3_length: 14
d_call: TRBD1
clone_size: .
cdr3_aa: CASSLEGQGQGAFF
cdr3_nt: TGTGCCAGCAGCTTAGAAGGGCAAGGACAGGGAGCTTTCTTT

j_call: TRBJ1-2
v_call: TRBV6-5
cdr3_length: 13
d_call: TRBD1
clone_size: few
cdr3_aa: CASSRDRGRGYTF
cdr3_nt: TGTGCCAGCAGCCGGGACAGGGGGCGAGGCTACACCTTC

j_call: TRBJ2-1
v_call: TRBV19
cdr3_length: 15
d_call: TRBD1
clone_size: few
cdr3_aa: CASSLRDRGGGEQFF
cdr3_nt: TGTGCCAGTAGTCTCCGGGACAGGGGCGGGGGTGAGCAGTTCTTC

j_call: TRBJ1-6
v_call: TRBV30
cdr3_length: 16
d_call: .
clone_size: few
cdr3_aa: CAWSVGQGILNSPLHF
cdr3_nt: TGTGCCTGGAGTGTTGGCCAGGGGATTCTGAATTCACCCCTCCACTTT

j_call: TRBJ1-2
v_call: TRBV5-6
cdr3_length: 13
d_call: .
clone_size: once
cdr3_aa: CASSLLLGGGYTF
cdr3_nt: TGTGCCAGCAGCTTGTTACTTGGTGGTGGCTACACCTTC

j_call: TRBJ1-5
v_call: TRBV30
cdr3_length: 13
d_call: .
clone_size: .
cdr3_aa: CAWSFDSNQPQHF
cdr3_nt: TGTGCCTGGAGCTTCGACTCGAATCAGCCCCAGCATTTT

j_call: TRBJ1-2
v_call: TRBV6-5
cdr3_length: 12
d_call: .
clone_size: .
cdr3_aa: CASREANYGYTF
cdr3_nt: TGTGCCAGCAGAGAGGCTAACTATGGCTACACCTTC

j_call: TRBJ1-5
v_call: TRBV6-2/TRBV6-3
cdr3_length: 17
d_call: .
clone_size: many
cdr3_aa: CASSYYLQRGRNQPQHF
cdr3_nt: TGTGCCAGCAGTTACTACTTACAAAGGGGTCGAAATCAGCCCCAGCATTTT

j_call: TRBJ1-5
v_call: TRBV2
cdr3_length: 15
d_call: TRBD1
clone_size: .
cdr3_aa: CASSYAGGGNQPQHF
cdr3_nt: TGTGCCAGCAGTTATGCAGGGGGAGGCAATCAGCCCCAGCATTTT

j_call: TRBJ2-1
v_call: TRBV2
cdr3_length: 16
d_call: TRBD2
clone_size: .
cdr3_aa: CASRERGGASYNEQFF
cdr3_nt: TGTGCCAGCAGGGAACGGGGGGGGGCCTCCTACAATGAGCAGTTCTTC

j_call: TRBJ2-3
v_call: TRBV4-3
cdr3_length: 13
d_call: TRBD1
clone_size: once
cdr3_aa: CASSQDRGHTQYF
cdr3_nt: TGCGCCAGCAGCCAAGACAGGGGGCATACGCAGTATTTT

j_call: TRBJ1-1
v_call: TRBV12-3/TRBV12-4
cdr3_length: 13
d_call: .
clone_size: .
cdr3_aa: CASRPGGRPEAFF
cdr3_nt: TGTGCCAGCAGACCGGGGGGAAGGCCTGAAGCTTTCTTT

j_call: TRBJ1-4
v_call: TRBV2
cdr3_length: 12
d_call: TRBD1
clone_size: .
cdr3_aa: CASSPRDRELFF
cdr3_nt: TGTGCCAGCAGTCCTCGGGACAGGGAACTGTTTTTT

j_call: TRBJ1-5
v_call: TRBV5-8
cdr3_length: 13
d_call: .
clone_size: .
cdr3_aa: CASSAGGSQPQHF
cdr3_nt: TGTGCCAGCAGCGCAGGAGGATCTCAGCCCCAGCATTTT

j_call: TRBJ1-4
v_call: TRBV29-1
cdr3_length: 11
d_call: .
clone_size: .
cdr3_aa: CSAEEYQGGFF
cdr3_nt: TGCAGCGCCGAAGAATATCAAGGGGGTTTTTTT

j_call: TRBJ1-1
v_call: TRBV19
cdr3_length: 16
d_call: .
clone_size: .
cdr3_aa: CASSRAPENMNTEAFF
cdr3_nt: TGTGCCAGTAGTAGAGCGCCAGAGAATATGAACACTGAAGCTTTCTTT

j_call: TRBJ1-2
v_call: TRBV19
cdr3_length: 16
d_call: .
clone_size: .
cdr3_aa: CASSIILGVIRYGYTF
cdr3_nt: TGTGCCAGTAGTATAATCCTCGGGGTTATTCGCTATGGCTACACCTTC

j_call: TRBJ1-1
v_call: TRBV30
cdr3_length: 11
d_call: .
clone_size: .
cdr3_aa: CALTVNTEAFF
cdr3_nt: TGTGCCTTGACAGTGAACACTGAAGCTTTCTTT

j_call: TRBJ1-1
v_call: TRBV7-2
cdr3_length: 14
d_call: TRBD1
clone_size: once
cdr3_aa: CASSLGTGRTEAFF
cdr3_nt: TGTGCCAGCAGCCTCGGGACAGGGAGGACTGAAGCTTTCTTT

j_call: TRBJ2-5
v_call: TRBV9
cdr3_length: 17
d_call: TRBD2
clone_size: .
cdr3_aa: CASSVAIGGGAGETQYF
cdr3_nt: TGTGCCAGCAGCGTAGCTATTGGCGGGGGGGCTGGAGAGACCCAGTACTTC

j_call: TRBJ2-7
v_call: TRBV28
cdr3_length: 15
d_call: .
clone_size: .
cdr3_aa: CASSLSGEAGGEQYF
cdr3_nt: TGTGCCAGCAGTTTGAGCGGCGAGGCCGGCGGCGAGCAGTACTTC

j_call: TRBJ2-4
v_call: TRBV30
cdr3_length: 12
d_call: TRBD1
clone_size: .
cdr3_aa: CAWSVQGYIQYF
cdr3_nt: TGTGCCTGGAGTGTACAGGGGTACATTCAGTACTTC

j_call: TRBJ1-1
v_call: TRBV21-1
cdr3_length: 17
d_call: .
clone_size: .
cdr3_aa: CASSKGGGHLMNTEAFF
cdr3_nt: TGTGCCAGCAGCAAAGGGGGAGGACACCTAATGAACACTGAAGCTTTCTTT

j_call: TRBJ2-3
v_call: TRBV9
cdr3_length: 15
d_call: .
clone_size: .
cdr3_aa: CASSRGGFSTDTQYF
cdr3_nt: TGTGCCAGCAGCCGTGGAGGCTTCTCCACAGATACGCAGTATTTT

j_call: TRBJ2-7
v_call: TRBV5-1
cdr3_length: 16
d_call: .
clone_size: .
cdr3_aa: CASSSGGTRLSYEQYF
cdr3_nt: TGCGCCAGCAGCTCCGGTGGGACTCGCCTCTCCTACGAGCAGTACTTC

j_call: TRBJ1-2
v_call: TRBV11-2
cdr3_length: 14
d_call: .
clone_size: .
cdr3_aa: CASSLDLYGRGYTF
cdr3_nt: TGTGCCAGCAGCTTAGACCTCTATGGGCGCGGCTACACCTTC

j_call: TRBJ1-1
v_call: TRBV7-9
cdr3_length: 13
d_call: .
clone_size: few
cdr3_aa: CASRFATGTEAFF
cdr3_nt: TGTGCCAGCAGGTTTGCAACGGGGACTGAAGCTTTCTTT

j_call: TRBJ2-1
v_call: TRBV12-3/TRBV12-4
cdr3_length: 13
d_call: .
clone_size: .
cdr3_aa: CASLGGAYNEQFF
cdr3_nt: TGTGCCAGCCTCGGAGGGGCCTACAATGAGCAGTTCTTC

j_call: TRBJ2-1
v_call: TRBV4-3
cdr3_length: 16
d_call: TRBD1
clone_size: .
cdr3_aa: CASSQEWDRVYNEQFF
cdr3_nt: TGCGCCAGCAGCCAAGAGTGGGACAGGGTCTACAATGAGCAGTTCTTC

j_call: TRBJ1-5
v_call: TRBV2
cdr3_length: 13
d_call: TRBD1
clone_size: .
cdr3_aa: CASGGTGSPTQHF
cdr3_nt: TGTGCCAGCGGGGGGACAGGGAGTCCAACCCAGCATTTT

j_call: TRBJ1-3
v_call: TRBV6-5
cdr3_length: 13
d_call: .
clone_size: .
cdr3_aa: CASSSPGVNTIYF
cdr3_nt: TGTGCCAGCAGTTCTCCAGGGGTAAACACCATATATTTT

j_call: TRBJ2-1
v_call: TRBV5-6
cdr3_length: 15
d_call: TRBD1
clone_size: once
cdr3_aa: CASSLAPGQGYEQFF
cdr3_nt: TGTGCCAGCAGCTTGGCCCCGGGACAGGGGTATGAGCAGTTCTTC

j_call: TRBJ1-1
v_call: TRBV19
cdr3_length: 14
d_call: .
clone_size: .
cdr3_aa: CASSIGASWTEAFF
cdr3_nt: TGTGCCAGTAGTATAGGGGCGTCGTGGACTGAAGCTTTCTTT

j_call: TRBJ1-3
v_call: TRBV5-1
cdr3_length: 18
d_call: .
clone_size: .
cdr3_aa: CASSLVPRGGVSGNTIYF
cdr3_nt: TGCGCCAGCAGCTTGGTCCCTCGGGGGGGAGTCTCTGGAAACACCATATATTTT

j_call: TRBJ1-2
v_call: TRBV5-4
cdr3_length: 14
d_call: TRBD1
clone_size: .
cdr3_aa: CASSSGTAGRGYTF
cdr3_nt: TGTGCCAGCAGCTCCGGGACAGCCGGTCGTGGCTACACCTTC

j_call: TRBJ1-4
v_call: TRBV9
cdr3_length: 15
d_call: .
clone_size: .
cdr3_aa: CASSVAEGGGEKLFF
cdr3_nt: TGTGCCAGCAGCGTAGCGGAAGGGGGTGGTGAAAAACTGTTTTTT

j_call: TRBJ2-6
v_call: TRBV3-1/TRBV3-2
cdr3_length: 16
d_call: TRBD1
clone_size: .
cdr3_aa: CASSQGTGKGANVLTF
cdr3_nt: TGTGCCAGCAGCCAAGGGACAGGGAAGGGGGCCAACGTCCTGACTTTC

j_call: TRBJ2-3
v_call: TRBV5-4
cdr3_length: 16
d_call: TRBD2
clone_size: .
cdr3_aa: CASSPTRGGSTDTQYF
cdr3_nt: TGTGCCAGCAGCCCAACGCGGGGGGGGAGCACAGATACGCAGTATTTT

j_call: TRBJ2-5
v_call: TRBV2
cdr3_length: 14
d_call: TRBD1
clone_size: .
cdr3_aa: CASSGTGGAETQYF
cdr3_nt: TGTGCCAGCAGTGGGACAGGGGGCGCAGAGACCCAGTACTTC

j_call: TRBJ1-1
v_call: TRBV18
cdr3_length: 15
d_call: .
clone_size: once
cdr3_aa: CASSPYTSGNTEAFF
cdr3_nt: TGTGCCAGCTCACCTTACACGAGCGGGAACACTGAAGCTTTCTTT

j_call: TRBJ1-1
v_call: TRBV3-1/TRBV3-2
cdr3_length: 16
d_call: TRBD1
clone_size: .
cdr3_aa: CASSQDPAGGSTEAFF
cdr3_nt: TGTGCCAGCAGCCAAGATCCAGCAGGGGGTAGCACTGAAGCTTTCTTT